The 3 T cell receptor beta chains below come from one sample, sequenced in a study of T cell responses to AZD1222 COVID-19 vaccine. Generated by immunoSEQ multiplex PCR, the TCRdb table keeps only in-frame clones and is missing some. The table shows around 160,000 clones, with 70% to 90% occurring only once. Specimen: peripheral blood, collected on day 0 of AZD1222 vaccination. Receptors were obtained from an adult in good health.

The CDR3 nucleotides read TGTGCCAGCAGCGACGGGACTTCTAATGAAAAACTGTTTTTT. Translating gives CASSDGTSNEKLFF. V usage is TRBV13 and J usage is TRBJ1-4, with D tentatively TRBD1 (5 bases). Germline-derived CDR1 and CDR2 are PRHDT and FYEKMQ (reference sequence). The CDR3 extends over 14 amino acids. Trimming took off 5 bases at V and 3 bases at J, with 10 bases between the two ends.

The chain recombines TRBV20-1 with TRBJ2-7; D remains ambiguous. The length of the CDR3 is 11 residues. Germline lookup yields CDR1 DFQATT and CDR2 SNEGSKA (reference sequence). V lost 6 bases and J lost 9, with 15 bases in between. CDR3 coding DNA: TGCAGTGCCACCCTAGGGCAGGCGCAGTACTTC. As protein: CSATLGQAQYF.

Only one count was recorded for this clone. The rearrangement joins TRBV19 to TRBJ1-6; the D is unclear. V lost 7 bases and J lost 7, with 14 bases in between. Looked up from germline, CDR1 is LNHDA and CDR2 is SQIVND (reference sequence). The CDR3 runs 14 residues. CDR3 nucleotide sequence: TGTGCCAGTAAGGCAGAACAAACGAATTCACCCCTCCACTTT. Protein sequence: CASKAEQTNSPLHF.